The 6 T cell receptor beta chains below were found in one sample sequenced in a study of T cells in Graves' hyperthyroidism and ophthalmopathy. The CDR3 regions of TCR beta were amplified from RNA transcripts. The HTBI primer set drove a first-round RT-PCR of the TCR CDR3. Each CDR3 protein gets one entry after TCRdb re-called the multiplex PCR reads with MiXCR. Of hundreds of thousands of distinct CDR3 sequences in the sample, less than 20% are singletons; the top ten hold 7.7%. The source material was blood. The receptors originated from a woman between 18 and 30 years old with Graves' hyperthyroidism.

This clonotype was recorded many times. The chain combines TRBV6-5 with TRBJ2-5; D might be TRBD2 (6 bases). Germline V lookup: CDR1 MNHEY, CDR2 SVGAGI. Trimming cost V 2 bases and J 9 bases, with 22 bases left between them. The CDR3 consists of 16 residues. The DNA of the CDR3 is TGTGCCAGCAGTTACCTATTCGGGGGAGAGACCTGGGCCCAGTACTTC. It yields the protein CASSYLFGGETWAQYF.

This clonotype was picked up a small number of times. This chain connects TRBV9 to TRBJ1-1, with TRBD1 matching over 7 bases. This CDR3 has 15 residues. CDR1 and CDR2 (germline): SGDLS, YYNGEE. Germline trimming cut 4 bases from V and 8 bases from J; bases unmatched to any gene: 14. In nucleotides, the CDR3 is TGTGCCAGCAGCCCCCCCCTGGGACAGTCATCGGAAGCTTTCTTT. Translating it yields CASSPPLGQSSEAFF. The full variable domain, in which reference TRBV9 and TRBJ1-1 provide the parts outside the CDR3, is DSGVTQTPKHLITATGQRVTLRCSPRSGDLSVYWYQQSLDQGLQFLIQYYNGEERAKGNILERFSAQQFPDLHSELNLSSLELGDSALYFCASSPPLGQSSEAFFGQGTRLTVV.

V gene TRBV5-4 combines with J gene TRBJ2-3, with TRBD2 matching over 13 bases. There are 17 residues in the CDR3. The germline gives CDR1 SGHNT, CDR2 YYREEE (reference sequence). The V and J ends lost 0 bases and 6 bases, in that order; junction bases with no gene match: 7. CDR3: CASSLGGLAGLGDTQYF. CDR3 nucleotide sequence: TGTGCCAGCAGCTTGGGGGGACTAGCGGGACTCGGGGATACGCAGTATTTT.

This clonotype came up many times. The gene calls are TRBV11-2 and TRBJ2-7; D is ambiguous. From germline, CDR1 is SGHAT and CDR2 FQNNGV. This CDR3 is built from 16 residues. Trimming pared 1 base from V and 2 bases from J, leaving 15 bases between. In nucleotides, the CDR3 is TGTGCCAGCAGCTTAGCGCCCGGATGGGAAGCCTACGAGCAGTACTTC. This gives the protein CASSLAPGWEAYEQYF.

The count of this clonotype is one. The genes are TRBV12-3 or TRBV12-4 and TRBJ2-7; the D call may be TRBD1 or TRBD2 (5 bases each). Deletions cut 7 bases from V and 5 bases from J, with 12 bases between. This CDR3 has 12 amino acids. Here the CDR3 DNA reads TGTGCCAGCAACCTGGGGGAGAACGAGCAGTACTTC. It codes for CASNLGENEQYF.

This clonotype has ten or more counts. The J gene is TRBJ2-7, the V gene TRBV12-3 or TRBV12-4; no definite D call. There are 17 residues in the CDR3. V lost 2 bases, J lost 2 bases, and 19 bases lay in between. The CDR3 sequence: CASSLIVGFSSPYEQYF. CDR3 bases: TGTGCCAGCAGTTTAATCGTGGGGTTCTCCAGCCCCTACGAGCAGTACTTC.